This T cell receptor (beta chain) was obtained from a study of cytomegalovirus exposure and HLA in healthy donors. Points from the study as a whole: Fewer than 20,000 TCR beta sequences were associated with HLA alleles at 0.05 false discovery rate in a later analysis. A link between a missense DCLRE1C variant and TCR beta V- and J-gene trimming emerged from a later analysis.

Healthy bone marrow donors formed the donor group. Details on this clone: Its target is unknown.

Amplification used 60 Vbeta primers and 13 Jbeta primers. TCRdb keeps only in-frame clones here, not all; method: immunoSEQ multiplex PCR. The table has roughly 190,000 clones, 65% to 85% seen once. Trimming removed 0 bases from V and 1 base from J, with 9 bases in between. From germline, CDR1 is SNHLY and CDR2 FYNNEI. CDR3 length equals 15 residues. The sequence came from a female donor in good health and CMV-seronegative. Sequenced: PBMCs. This rearrangement joins TRBV2 to TRBJ1-1, with a weak D call TRBD1 (5 bases). The DNA for the CDR3 is TGTGCCAGCAGTGAAGCAGGGGCTCGGAACACTGAAGCTTTCTTT. Its translation: CASSEAGARNTEAFF.